These 9 T cell receptor beta chains originate from one sample sequenced in a study of CD8 T cells in Susac syndrome. Random hexamers primed reverse transcription of about 0.45 to 1 ug RNA. MiXCR was run by TCRdb on the immunoSEQ multiplex PCR reads, yielding one entry per CDR3 protein. The sample carries about 250,000 distinct CDR3 sequences, about 94% recorded once. The sequencing sample was made of CD4+ T cells from PBMCs. The receptors were gathered from a human donor with multiple sclerosis.

CDR3 nucleotides: TGTGCCAGCAGTTACTCGGGAATTACGACAGGGGCCCGCACCGGGGAGCTGTTTTTT. Residues: CASSYSGITTGARTGELFF. The rearrangement uses TRBV6-5 and TRBJ2-2; the match to TRBD1 covers 8 bases. This CDR3 comprises 19 residues. J was trimmed by 4 bases and V by 0 bases; bases with no gene match: 13. Per germline, CDR1 MNHEY and CDR2 SVGAGI.

This chain connects TRBV12-3 or TRBV12-4 to TRBJ2-1; D gene ambiguous. Between the trimmed V and J ends, which lost 0 bases and 6 bases, there was a span of 6 bases. CDR3 length: 13 residues. CDR3 nucleotides: TGTGCCAGCAGTTTAGCCCCCCCCAATGAGCAGTTCTTC. As protein: CASSLAPPNEQFF.

The rearrangement links TRBV6-5 to TRBJ1-4; D ambiguous. The length of the CDR3 is 15 residues. CDR1 and CDR2 (germline): MNHEY, SVGAGI. V was trimmed by 6 bases and J by 3 bases, leaving 14 bases between them. CDR3 nucleotides: TGTGCCAGCAGACCACACAACACGGCTAATGAAAAACTGTTTTTT. Encoded protein: CASRPHNTANEKLFF.

The rearrangement uses TRBV24-1 and TRBJ2-3; 9 nucleotides line up with TRBD2. Germline V gives CDR1 KGHDR, CDR2 SFDVKD. V lost 6 bases, J lost 2 bases, and 11 bases stayed unmatched. This CDR3 has 17 residues. The CDR3 spells CATSPSGTASFTDTQYF. As DNA, the CDR3 is TGTGCCACCAGTCCTAGCGGGACCGCCAGTTTCACAGATACGCAGTATTTT.

The chain uses TRBV30 and TRBJ1-2; D is possibly TRBD1 (5 bases). Germline CDR1 and CDR2: GTSNPN and SVGIG (reference sequence). The CDR3 has 13 residues. The V gene lost 6 bases and the J gene lost 8 bases, with 19 bases spanning the gap. The CDR3 DNA reads as TGTGCCTGTCTAGAGGGTGGCCGGGGCGGCTACACCTTC. It yields the protein CACLEGGRGGYTF.

This CDR3 is CASSVESLFNEQFF. The CDR3 nucleotides read TGTGCCAGCAGCGTAGAATCCCTCTTCAATGAGCAGTTCTTC. The J gene is TRBJ2-1, the V gene TRBV9, with D unresolved. This CDR3 is built from 14 residues. CDR1 and CDR2 (germline): SGDLS, YYNGEE. The V gene lost 0 bases and the J gene lost 6 bases, with 10 bases spanning the gap. The full variable domain, its missing parts supplied by reference TRBV9 and TRBJ2-1, is DSGVTQTPKHLITATGQRVTLRCSPRSGDLSVYWYQQSLDQGLQFLIQYYNGEERAKGNILERFSAQQFPDLHSELNLSSLELGDSALYFCASSVESLFNEQFFGPGTRLTVL.

The V gene is TRBV24-1, the J gene TRBJ1-1; the D gene is possibly TRBD1 (6 bases). Trimming took off 3 bases at V and 3 bases at J, with 10 bases between the two ends. The CDR3 runs 14 residues. Germline V gene lookup returns CDR1 KGHDR and CDR2 SFDVKD. The CDR3 sequence is CATSDAGEDTEAFF. As DNA, the CDR3 is TGTGCCACCAGTGATGCAGGGGAGGACACTGAAGCTTTCTTT.

The J gene is TRBJ1-2, the V gene TRBV14; TRBD1 matches at 12 bases. CDR1 and CDR2 from the germline V gene are SGHDN and FVKESK. This CDR3 contains 17 residues. The J segment lost 2 bases and the V segment lost 2 bases, leaving 6 bases of the junction unmatched. This CDR3 is CASSQRMGQGANYGYTF. The CDR3 region has the DNA TGTGCCAGCAGCCAAAGGATGGGACAGGGGGCAAACTATGGCTACACCTTC.

V is TRBV3-1 and J is TRBJ2-4, with D tentatively TRBD2 (7 bases). The CDR3 contains 14 residues. Germline V CDR1 and CDR2: LGHDT, YNNKEL (reference sequence). V lost 1 base and J lost 9, with 13 bases in between. CDR3 DNA sequence: TGTGCCAGCAGCCAAGGCTCTAGGGGGGGCATTCAGTACTTC. Protein product: CASSQGSRGGIQYF.